This T cell receptor (beta chain) originates from a study of CXCR3-negative and CXCR3-positive naive CD8 T cells. Study-level background: Some 150 million TRB reads were obtained in total, which works out to about 1.5 +/- 0.3 million per library.

CDR3 length: 15 residues. Per the germline V gene, CDR1 is MNHEY and CDR2 is SVGAGI. Regarding the study as a whole: Diversity was high in both naive subsets and much lower in memory cells. In CXCR3-positive naive cells, the TRB CDR3s were more hydrophobic than in CXCR3-negative naive cells.

5' RACE with UMI labels generated the TRB cDNA libraries. TCRdb reprocessed the 5' RACE reads and reports one entry per CDR3 protein, with no DNA. This sample's table reports tens of thousands of distinct CDR3 sequences. Notes on this clonotype: Its antigen is still unknown.

All CD8+ T cell subsets were sorted in triplicate at 250,000 to 300,000 cells each. The CD45RO-CCR7+CD27+CD95- phenotype denoted naive CD8+ T cells. Sequenced material: naive CXCR3+ CD8+ T cells from blood. The subset was: CD45RO-CCR7+CD27+CD95- naive CD8+ T cells expressing CXCR3 (TNR3+). This TCR was recovered from a human donor in good health. Some clones in this sample may be carry-over from other donors' samples. The chain combines TRBV6-5 with TRBJ2-1. The CDR3 is CASRTVVFADSEQFF.